Listed below are T cell receptor beta chains from one sample, sequenced in a study of regulatory T cells in long-lasting Graves disease. TCRdb re-analysed the multiplex PCR reads in MiXCR, keeping a single row per CDR3 protein. The data show about 440,000 distinct CDR3 sequences, 15% seen once. These data were likewise used in another study, on T cells in Graves' hyperthyroidism and ophthalmopathy.

Material: peripheral blood mononuclear cells (PBMCs), obtained at new diagnosis, from a patient treated with antithyroid drugs. Receptors originate from a woman aged 25-40 years with Graves disease. Both conserved end residues are part of each CDR3. A D gene is named only where the DNA matches it firmly. Clone sizes are given selectively: once, few, many, or a class where the clone is expanded.

D: NA
J: TRBJ2-2
size: many
V: TRBV28
CDR3: CASSFSRRELFF
DNA: TGTGCCAGCAGTTTTTCCCGGAGGGAGCTGTTTTTT

D: TRBD2
J: TRBJ2-1
size: many
V: TRBV18
CDR3: CASSPGPPTSRESEQFF
DNA: TGTGCCAGCTCACCCGGCCCCCCGACTAGCCGCGAGAGTGAGCAGTTCTTC

D: NA
J: TRBJ1-5
size: many
V: TRBV10-2
CDR3: CASREGLGNQPQHF
DNA: TGCGCCAGCCGAGAGGGTCTGGGCAATCAGCCCCAGCATTTT

D: NA
J: TRBJ2-1
size: many
V: TRBV19
CDR3: CASSTRGTQYNEQFF
DNA: TGTGCCAGTAGTACCCGCGGGACACAATACAATGAGCAGTTCTTC

D: NA
J: TRBJ1-5
size: few
V: TRBV7-9
CDR3: CASSSWNQPRHF
DNA: TGTGCCAGCAGCTCTTGGAACCAGCCCCGGCATTTT

D: NA
J: TRBJ2-5
size: many
V: TRBV28
CDR3: CASSLRAEETQYF
DNA: TGTGCCAGCAGTTTAAGGGCGGAGGAGACCCAGTACTTC

D: TRBD2
J: TRBJ2-1
size: many
V: TRBV12-3/TRBV12-4
CDR3: CASSLALGGRHYNEQFF
DNA: TGTGCCAGCAGTTTAGCGCTCGGCGGGAGACACTACAATGAGCAGTTCTTC

D: NA
J: TRBJ2-3
size: many
V: TRBV10-3
CDR3: CAISDRVTDTQYF
DNA: TGTGCCATCAGTGATCGAGTCACAGATACGCAGTATTTT

D: TRBD2
J: TRBJ2-1
size: many
V: TRBV20-1
CDR3: CSAGGRDYPAFRQFF
DNA: TGCAGTGCTGGAGGCCGGGACTATCCGGCTTTTAGGCAGTTCTTC

D: TRBD2
J: TRBJ2-1
size: many
V: TRBV12-3/TRBV12-4
CDR3: CASRLTSGRVVEQFF
DNA: TGTGCCAGCAGGCTAACTAGCGGGAGGGTGGTTGAGCAGTTCTTC

D: TRBD2
J: TRBJ2-7
size: many
V: TRBV20-1
CDR3: CSASRLAGRYEQYF
DNA: TGCAGTGCTAGCCGACTAGCGGGGCGGTACGAGCAGTACTTC

D: TRBD1
J: TRBJ2-1
size: NA
V: TRBV19
CDR3: CASSIPPLGTAIRFF
DNA: TGTGCCAGTAGTATACCTCCTCTTGGGACAGCCATAAGGTTCTTC

D: NA
J: TRBJ1-2
size: few
V: TRBV6-2/TRBV6-3
CDR3: CASSYSINTYGYTF
DNA: TGTGCCAGCAGTTACTCGATTAACACCTATGGCTACACCTTC

D: NA
J: TRBJ2-7
size: NA
V: TRBV10-3
CDR3: CAISGGSKTAYEQYF
DNA: TGTGCCATCAGTGGAGGTAGCAAGACCGCCTACGAGCAGTACTTC

D: NA
J: TRBJ2-5
size: many
V: TRBV28
CDR3: CASSTERGLQETQYF
DNA: TGTGCCAGCAGTACCGAACGGGGACTTCAAGAGACCCAGTACTTC

D: NA
J: TRBJ2-7
size: NA
V: TRBV27
CDR3: CASSLSLDSHYEQYF
DNA: TGTGCCAGCAGTTTATCGCTGGACTCACACTACGAGCAGTACTTC

D: TRBD2
J: TRBJ2-7
size: NA
V: TRBV3-1
CDR3: CASSQDGRGARSYEQYF
DNA: TGTGCCAGCAGCCAAGATGGGCGGGGGGCCCGCTCCTACGAGCAGTACTTC

D: NA
J: TRBJ1-6
size: many
V: TRBV5-1
CDR3: CASRFIGDSPLHF
DNA: TGCGCCAGCCGGTTTATTGGGGACTCACCCCTCCACTTT

D: TRBD2
J: TRBJ2-1
size: many
V: TRBV7-3
CDR3: CASSLSGASGNEQFF
DNA: TGTGCCAGCAGCTTATCCGGGGCTAGCGGGAATGAGCAGTTCTTC

D: TRBD2
J: TRBJ2-4
size: many
V: TRBV5-1
CDR3: CASSPRGGPDVIQYF
DNA: TGCGCCAGCAGCCCCCGGGGAGGGCCGGATGTCATTCAGTACTTC

D: NA
J: TRBJ1-5
size: NA
V: TRBV4-1
CDR3: CASSLPRHRYQPQHF
DNA: TGCGCCAGCAGCTTACCCAGGCACCGATATCAGCCCCAGCATTTT

D: TRBD1
J: TRBJ2-7
size: many
V: TRBV27
CDR3: CASSHGQGAYEQYF
DNA: TGTGCCAGCAGTCACGGACAGGGGGCCTACGAGCAGTACTTC

D: TRBD1
J: TRBJ2-5
size: many
V: TRBV2
CDR3: CASSDMGQGSETQYF
DNA: TGTGCCAGCAGTGATATGGGACAGGGGTCCGAGACCCAGTACTTC

D: NA
J: TRBJ1-1
size: few
V: TRBV30
CDR3: CAWSVGGDAFF
DNA: TGTGCCTGGAGTGTAGGGGGGGATGCTTTCTTT

D: NA
J: TRBJ2-2
size: many
V: TRBV6-1
CDR3: CASSGVIGGTGELFF
DNA: TGTGCCAGCAGTGGGGTGATAGGGGGGACCGGGGAGCTGTTTTTT

D: TRBD2
J: TRBJ2-1
size: many
V: TRBV13
CDR3: CASSLFGRAGEQFF
DNA: TGTGCCAGCAGCTTATTCGGGAGGGCCGGTGAGCAGTTCTTC

D: TRBD2
J: TRBJ2-3
size: many
V: TRBV29-1
CDR3: CSVWLAGTTQYF
DNA: TGCAGCGTTTGGCTAGCGGGAACCACGCAGTATTTT

D: NA
J: TRBJ2-2
size: NA
V: TRBV24-1
CDR3: CATSVSPGELFF
DNA: TGTGCCACCAGTGTATCGCCCGGGGAGCTGTTTTTT

D: NA
J: TRBJ2-3
size: many
V: TRBV20-1
CDR3: CSARGSTDTQYF
DNA: TGCAGTGCTAGAGGGAGCACAGATACGCAGTATTTT

D: TRBD1
J: TRBJ1-5
size: many
V: TRBV28
CDR3: CASSLLGQGISNQPQHF
DNA: TGTGCCAGCAGTTTATTGGGACAGGGGATCAGCAATCAGCCCCAGCATTTT

D: NA
J: TRBJ1-5
size: many
V: TRBV7-2
CDR3: CASSLGAGRPQHF
DNA: TGTGCCAGCAGCTTAGGGGCAGGGCGGCCCCAGCATTTT

D: TRBD2
J: TRBJ2-3
size: many
V: TRBV4-1
CDR3: CASSLFREADTQYF
DNA: TGCGCCAGCAGCCTATTCCGGGAGGCAGATACGCAGTATTTT

D: TRBD2
J: TRBJ2-5
size: NA
V: TRBV9
CDR3: CASSPGTSGIVETQYF
DNA: TGTGCCAGCAGCCCAGGGACTAGCGGGATTGTAGAGACCCAGTACTTC

D: NA
J: TRBJ1-2
size: NA
V: TRBV6-2/TRBV6-3
CDR3: CASIRRGTVEGYTF
DNA: TGTGCCAGCATCCGGAGGGGAACAGTTGAGGGCTACACCTTC

D: NA
J: TRBJ2-7
size: many
V: TRBV11-2
CDR3: CASSLDRPSDLGVF
DNA: TGTGCCAGCAGCTTAGATAGGCCTTCGGACCTAGGGGTTTTC